A single sample gave rise to the 5 T cell receptor beta chains below, sequenced in a study of PD-L1 blockade in urothelial cancer (dated by TCRdb to about 2017). Preparation of the library involved the immunoSEQ multiplex PCR assay. TCRdb limited this immuneACCESS table to in-frame rearrangements with V and J called. A share of clones is missing; checked studies link under half to unresolved V genes, and the rest is unexplained. The sample profile shows 25,000 to 35,000 clones; 79% of them were found once. The top ten hold about 3% of the sample. The time point label on this specimen signifies: peripheral blood 6 weeks after treatment start. Sequenced here: PBMCs, sampled around atezolizumab (anti-PD-L1) treatment. These receptors were collected from a man between 65 and 85 years old with urothelial cancer.

This clone appeared a few times. The gene calls are TRBV7-8 and TRBJ2-7, with D perhaps TRBD1 (6 bases). The V end lost 3 bases, the J end lost 3 bases, and 15 bases lay between the germline ends. The V gene's germline CDR1 is SGHVS and CDR2 FQNEAQ. This CDR3 has 15 amino acids. The CDR3 loop reads CASSFGLRRGYEQYF. CDR3 DNA sequence: TGTGCCAGCAGCTTTGGCCTGCGCAGGGGCTACGAGCAGTACTTC.

The V gene is TRBV7-2, the J gene TRBJ2-7; D ambiguous. The CDR3 contains 13 residues. Germline assignment: CDR1 SGHTA and CDR2 FQGNSA. V lost 1 base, J lost 3 bases, and 7 bases lay in between. The CDR3, as DNA: TGTGCCAGCAGCTTAGAATCCCTCTACGAGCAGTACTTC. Amino acid sequence: CASSLESLYEQYF. Looking up the rest from reference TRBV7-2 and TRBJ2-7 gives the full variable domain: GAGVSQSPSNKVTEKGKDVELRCDPISGHTALYWYRQSLGQGLEFLIYFQGNSAPDKSGLPSDRFSAERTGGSVSTLTIQRTQQEDSAVYLCASSLESLYEQYFGPGTRLTVT.

The genes are TRBV4-3 and TRBJ2-3, with D perhaps TRBD1 (5 bases). The CDR3 length is 13 residues. Germline V lookup: CDR1 LGHNA, CDR2 YSLEER. Trimming left V 2 bases short and J 5 bases short, with 8 bases between. The DNA for the CDR3 is TGCGCCAGCAGCCAAAGGGGCGGAGATACGCAGTATTTT. It encodes CASSQRGGDTQYF.

The rearrangement joins TRBV7-9 to TRBJ1-1, with TRBD1 matching 8 bases. This CDR3 spans 18 amino acids. The ends lost 6 bases at V and 1 base at J; junction bases unmatched: 16. CDR1 is SEHNR and CDR2 is FQNEAQ in the germline V gene (reference sequence). CDR3 sequence (DNA): TGTGCCAGCAGTATTAGCGTGGGACAGGCTGAAAAGAACACTGAAGCTTTCTTT. Protein product: CASSISVGQAEKNTEAFF.

CDR3 residues: CASSLDRGGVETQYF. CDR3 nucleotide sequence: TGTGCCAGCAGCTTGGACAGGGGTGGGGTAGAGACCCAGTACTTC. This chain connects TRBV7-2 to TRBJ2-5; TRBD1 agrees at 9 bases. CDR1 and CDR2 from the germline V gene are SGHTA and FQGNSA. The CDR3 is made up of 15 amino acids. V lost 3 bases to trimming and J lost 4 bases; unmatched junction nucleotides: 6.